Reported below is one T cell receptor (beta chain). Antigen: not known. The sample originates from a study of cytomegalovirus exposure and HLA in healthy donors. Turning to the study itself: A data release that came early held approximately 85 million unique TCRs from HLA-typed donors.

Study-level results: Analyses of presence and absence presupposed an approximately uniform sequencing depth across donors.

A multiplex PCR was run with 60 Vbeta primers and 13 Jbeta primers. As handled by the study authors: A later analysis tallied some 80 million unique TCR beta chains, 9.5 million to 14 million of them shared. Produced via immunoSEQ multiplex PCR; TCRdb's table is partial and in-frame only. The D gene and trimming were derived from the DNA, and the V and J assignments and clone size from that table. In the table there are roughly 99,000 clones, 79% of which are singletons. The sequence derives from a male donor in good health and CMV-seropositive. Sequenced material: PBMCs.

CDR3 bases: TGTGCCAGCAGCGGGGGACAGAAGAACACTGAAGCTTTCTTT. This codes for CASSGGQKNTEAFF. The rearrangement uses TRBV9 and TRBJ1-1; 7 nucleotides line up with TRBD1. This CDR3 is 14 amino acids long. The J segment lost 1 base and the V segment lost 3 bases, leaving 3 bases of the junction unmatched. The V gene's germline CDR1 is SGDLS and CDR2 YYNGEE.